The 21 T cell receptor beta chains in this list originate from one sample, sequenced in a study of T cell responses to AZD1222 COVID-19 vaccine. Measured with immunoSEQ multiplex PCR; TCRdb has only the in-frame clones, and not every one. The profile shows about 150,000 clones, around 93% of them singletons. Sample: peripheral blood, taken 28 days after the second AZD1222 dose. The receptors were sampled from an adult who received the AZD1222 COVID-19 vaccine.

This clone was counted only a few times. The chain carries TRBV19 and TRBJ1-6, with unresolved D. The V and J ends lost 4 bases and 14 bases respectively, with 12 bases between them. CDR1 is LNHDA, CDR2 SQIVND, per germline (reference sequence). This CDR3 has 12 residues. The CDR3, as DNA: TGTGCCAGTAGTACGACGGACGGGGCCCTCCACTTT. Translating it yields CASSTTDGALHF.

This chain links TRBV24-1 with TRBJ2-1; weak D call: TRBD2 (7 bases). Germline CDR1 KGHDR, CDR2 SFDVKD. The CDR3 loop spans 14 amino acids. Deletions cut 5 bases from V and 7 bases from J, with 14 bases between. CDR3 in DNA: TGTGCCACCAGTGGGCCGGGGGGCCGGAATGAGCAGTTCTTC. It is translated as CATSGPGGRNEQFF.

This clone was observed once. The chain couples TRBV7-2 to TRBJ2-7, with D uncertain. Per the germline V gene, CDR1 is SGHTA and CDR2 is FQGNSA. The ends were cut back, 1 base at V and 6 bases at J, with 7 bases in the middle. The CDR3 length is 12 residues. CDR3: CASSLESGEQYF. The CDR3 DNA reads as TGTGCCAGCAGCTTAGAAAGTGGCGAGCAGTACTTC.

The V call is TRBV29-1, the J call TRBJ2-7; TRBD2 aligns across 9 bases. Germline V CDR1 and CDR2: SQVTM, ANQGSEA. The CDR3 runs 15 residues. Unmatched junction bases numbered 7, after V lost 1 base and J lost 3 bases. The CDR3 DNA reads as TGCAGCGTTGAAGGACTAGCGGCCAACATCTACGAGCAGTACTTC. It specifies CSVEGLAANIYEQYF.

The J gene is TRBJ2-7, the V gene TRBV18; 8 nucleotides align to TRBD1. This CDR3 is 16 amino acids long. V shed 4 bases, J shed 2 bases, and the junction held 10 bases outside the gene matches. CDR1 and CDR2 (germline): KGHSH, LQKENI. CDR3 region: CASSRSGQGPTYEQYF. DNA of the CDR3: TGTGCCAGCTCACGATCTGGACAGGGCCCCACCTACGAGCAGTACTTC.

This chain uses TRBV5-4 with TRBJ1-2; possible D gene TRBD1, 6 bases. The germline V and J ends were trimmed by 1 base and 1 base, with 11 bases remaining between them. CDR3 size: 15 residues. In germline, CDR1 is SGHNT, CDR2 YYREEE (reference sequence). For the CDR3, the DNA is TGTGCCAGCAGCTTGCCGGGGGCGATTAACTATGGCTACACCTTC. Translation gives CASSLPGAINYGYTF.

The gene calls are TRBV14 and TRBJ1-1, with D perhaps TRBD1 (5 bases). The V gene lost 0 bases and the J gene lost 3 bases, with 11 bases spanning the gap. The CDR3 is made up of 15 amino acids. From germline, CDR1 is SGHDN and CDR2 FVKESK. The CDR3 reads CASSQDLFRDTEAFF. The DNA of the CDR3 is TGTGCCAGCAGCCAAGATCTTTTCAGGGACACTGAAGCTTTCTTT.

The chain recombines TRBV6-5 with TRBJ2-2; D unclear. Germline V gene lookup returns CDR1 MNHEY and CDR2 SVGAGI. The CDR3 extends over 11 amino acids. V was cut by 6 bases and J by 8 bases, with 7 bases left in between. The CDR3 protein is CASSKGGELFF. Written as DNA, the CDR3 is TGTGCCAGCAGCAAAGGAGGGGAGCTGTTTTTT.

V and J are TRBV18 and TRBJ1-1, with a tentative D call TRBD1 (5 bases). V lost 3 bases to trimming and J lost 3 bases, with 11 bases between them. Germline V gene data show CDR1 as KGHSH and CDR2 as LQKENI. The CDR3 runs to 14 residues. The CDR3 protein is CASSPTDRYTEAFF. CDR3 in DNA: TGTGCCAGCTCACCGACCGACAGATACACTGAAGCTTTCTTT. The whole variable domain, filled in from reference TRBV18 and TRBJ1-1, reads NAGVMQNPRHLVRRRGQEARLRCSPMKGHSHVYWYRQLPEEGLKFMVYLQKENIIDESGMPKERFSAEFPKEGPSILRIQQVVRGDSAAYFCASSPTDRYTEAFFGQGTRLTVV.

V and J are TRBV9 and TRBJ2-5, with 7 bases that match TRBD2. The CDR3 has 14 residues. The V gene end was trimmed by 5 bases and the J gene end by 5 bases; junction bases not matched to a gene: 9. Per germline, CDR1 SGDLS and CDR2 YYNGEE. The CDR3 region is CASSSTGGWETQYF. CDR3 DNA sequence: TGTGCCAGCAGTTCCACGGGAGGTTGGGAGACCCAGTACTTC.

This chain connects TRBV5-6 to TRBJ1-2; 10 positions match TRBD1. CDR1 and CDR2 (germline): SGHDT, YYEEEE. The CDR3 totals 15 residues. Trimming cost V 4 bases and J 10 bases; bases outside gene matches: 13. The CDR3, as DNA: TGTGCCAGCAGCACCTCCCGTCGGGACAGGGGAGTCTACACCTTC. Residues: CASSTSRRDRGVYTF.

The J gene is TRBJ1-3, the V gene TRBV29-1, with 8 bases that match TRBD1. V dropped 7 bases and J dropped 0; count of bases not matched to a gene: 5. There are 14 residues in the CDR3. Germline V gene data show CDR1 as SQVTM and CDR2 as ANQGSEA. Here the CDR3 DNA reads TGCAGCGGCAACAGGGGGTCCTCTGGAAACACCATATATTTT. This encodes CSGNRGSSGNTIYF.

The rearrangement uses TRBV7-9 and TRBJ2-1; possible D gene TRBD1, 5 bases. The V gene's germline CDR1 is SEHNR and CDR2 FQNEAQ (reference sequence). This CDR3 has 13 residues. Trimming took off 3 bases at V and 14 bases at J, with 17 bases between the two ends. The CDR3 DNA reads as TGTGCCAGCAGCTTCCCCCAGGGTGATCAGGAGTTCTTC. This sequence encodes CASSFPQGDQEFF.

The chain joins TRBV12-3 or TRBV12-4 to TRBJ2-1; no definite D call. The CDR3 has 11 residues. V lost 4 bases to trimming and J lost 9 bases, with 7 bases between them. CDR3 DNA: TGTGCCAGCAGTTATAGGACTGAGCAGTTCTTC. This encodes CASSYRTEQFF.

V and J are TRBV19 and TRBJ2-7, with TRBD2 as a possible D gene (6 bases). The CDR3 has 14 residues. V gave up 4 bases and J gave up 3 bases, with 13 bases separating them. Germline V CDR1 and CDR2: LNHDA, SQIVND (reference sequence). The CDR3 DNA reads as TGTGCCAGTAGTAGAGCGGGCCGACTCTACGAGCAGTACTTC. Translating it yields CASSRAGRLYEQYF.

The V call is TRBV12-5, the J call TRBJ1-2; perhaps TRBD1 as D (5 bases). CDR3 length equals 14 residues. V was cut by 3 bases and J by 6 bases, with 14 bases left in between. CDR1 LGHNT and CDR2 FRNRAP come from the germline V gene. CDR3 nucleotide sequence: TGTGCTAGTGGTTTTCTGGGGCAGAACAATGGCTACACCTTC. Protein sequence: CASGFLGQNNGYTF.

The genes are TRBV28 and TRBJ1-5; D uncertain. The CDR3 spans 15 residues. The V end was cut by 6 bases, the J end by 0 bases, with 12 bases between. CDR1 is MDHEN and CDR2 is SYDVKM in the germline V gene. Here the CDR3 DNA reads TGTGCCAGCAGAAGGCCGACATATAGCAATCAGCCCCAGCATTTT. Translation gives CASRRPTYSNQPQHF.

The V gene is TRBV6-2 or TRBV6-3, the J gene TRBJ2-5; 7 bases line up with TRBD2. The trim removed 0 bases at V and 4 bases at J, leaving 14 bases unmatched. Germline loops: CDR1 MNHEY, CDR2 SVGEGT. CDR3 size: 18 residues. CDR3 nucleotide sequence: TGTGCCAGCAGTTACTCGACGGAGGGAGGGCAAGGTTTAGAGACCCAGTACTTC. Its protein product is CASSYSTEGGQGLETQYF.

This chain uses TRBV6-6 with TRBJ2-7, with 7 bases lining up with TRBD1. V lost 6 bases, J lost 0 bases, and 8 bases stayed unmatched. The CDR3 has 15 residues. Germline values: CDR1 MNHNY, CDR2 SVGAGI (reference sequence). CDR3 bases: TGTGCCAGCAGCCTCCGGGACAGCTTCTCCTACGAGCAGTACTTC. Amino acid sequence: CASSLRDSFSYEQYF.

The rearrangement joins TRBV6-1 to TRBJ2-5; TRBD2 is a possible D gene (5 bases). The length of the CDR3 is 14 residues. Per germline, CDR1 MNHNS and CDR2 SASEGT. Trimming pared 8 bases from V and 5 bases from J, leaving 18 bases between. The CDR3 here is CASSQGTQRETQYF. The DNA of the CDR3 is TGTGCCAGCTCCCAAGGAACGCAGCGGGAGACCCAGTACTTC.

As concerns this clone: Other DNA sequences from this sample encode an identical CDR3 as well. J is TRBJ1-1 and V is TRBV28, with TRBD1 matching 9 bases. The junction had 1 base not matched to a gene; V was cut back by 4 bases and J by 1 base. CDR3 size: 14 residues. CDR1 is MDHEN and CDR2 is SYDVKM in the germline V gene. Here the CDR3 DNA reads TGTGCCAGCAGTTCGGGACAGGGGAACACTGAAGCTTTCTTT. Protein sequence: CASSSGQGNTEAFF.